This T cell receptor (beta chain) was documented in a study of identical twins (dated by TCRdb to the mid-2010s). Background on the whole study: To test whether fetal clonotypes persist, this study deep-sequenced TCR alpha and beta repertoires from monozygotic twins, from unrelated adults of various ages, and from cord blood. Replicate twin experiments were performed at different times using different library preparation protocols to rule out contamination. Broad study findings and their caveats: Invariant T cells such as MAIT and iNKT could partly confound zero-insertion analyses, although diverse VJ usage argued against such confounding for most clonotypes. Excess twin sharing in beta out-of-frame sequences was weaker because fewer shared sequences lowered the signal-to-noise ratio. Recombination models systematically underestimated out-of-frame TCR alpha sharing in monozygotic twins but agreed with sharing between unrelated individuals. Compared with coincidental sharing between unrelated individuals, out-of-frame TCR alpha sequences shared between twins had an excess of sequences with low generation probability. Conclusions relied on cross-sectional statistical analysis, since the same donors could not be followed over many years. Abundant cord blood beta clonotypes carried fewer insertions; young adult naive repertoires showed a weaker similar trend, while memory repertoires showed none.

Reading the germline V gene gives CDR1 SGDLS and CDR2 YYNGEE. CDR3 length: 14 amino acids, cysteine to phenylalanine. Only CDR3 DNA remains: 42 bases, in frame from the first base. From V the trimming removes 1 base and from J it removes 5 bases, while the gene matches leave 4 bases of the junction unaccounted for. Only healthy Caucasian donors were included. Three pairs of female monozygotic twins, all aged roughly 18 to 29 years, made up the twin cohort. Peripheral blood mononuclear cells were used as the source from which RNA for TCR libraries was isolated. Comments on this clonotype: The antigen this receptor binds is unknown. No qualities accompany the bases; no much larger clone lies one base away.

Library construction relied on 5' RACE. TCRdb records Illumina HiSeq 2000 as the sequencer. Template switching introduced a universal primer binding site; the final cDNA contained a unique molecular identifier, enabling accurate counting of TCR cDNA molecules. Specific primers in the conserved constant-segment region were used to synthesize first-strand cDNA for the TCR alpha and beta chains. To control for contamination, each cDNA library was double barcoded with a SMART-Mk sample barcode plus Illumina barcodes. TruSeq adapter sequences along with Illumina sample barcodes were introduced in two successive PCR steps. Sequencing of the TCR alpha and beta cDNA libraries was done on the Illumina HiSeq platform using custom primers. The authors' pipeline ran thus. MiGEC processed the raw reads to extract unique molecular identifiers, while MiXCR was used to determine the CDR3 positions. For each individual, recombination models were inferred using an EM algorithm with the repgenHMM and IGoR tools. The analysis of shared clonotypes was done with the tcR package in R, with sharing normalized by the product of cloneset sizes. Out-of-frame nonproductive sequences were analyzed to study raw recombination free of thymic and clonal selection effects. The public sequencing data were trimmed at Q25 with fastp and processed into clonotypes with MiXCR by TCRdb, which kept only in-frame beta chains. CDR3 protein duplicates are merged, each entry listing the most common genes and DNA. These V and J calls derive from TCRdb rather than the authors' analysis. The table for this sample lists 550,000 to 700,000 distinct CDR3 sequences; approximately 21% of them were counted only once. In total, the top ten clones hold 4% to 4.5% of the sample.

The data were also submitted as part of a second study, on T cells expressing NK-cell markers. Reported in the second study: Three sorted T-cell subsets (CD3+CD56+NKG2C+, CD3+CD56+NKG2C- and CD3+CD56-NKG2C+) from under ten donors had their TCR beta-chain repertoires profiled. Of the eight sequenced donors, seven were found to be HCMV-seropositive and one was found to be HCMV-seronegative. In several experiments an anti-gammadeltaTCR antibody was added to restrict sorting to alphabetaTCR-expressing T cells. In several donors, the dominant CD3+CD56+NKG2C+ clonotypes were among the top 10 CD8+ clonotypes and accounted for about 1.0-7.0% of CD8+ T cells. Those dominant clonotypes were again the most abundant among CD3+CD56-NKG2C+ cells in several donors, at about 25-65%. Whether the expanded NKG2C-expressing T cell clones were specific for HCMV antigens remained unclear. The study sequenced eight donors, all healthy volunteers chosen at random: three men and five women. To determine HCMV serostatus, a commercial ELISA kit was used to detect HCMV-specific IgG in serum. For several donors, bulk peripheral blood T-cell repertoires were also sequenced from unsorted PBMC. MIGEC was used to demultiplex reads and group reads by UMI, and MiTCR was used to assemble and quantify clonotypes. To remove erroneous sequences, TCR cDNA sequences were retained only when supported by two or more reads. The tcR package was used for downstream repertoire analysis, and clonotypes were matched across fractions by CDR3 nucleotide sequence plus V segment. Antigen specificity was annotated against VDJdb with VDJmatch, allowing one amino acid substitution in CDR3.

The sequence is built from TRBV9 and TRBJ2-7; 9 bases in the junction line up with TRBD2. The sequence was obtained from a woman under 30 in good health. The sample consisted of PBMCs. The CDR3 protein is CASSVLAGSDEQYF. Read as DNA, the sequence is TGTGCCAGCAGCGTACTAGCGGGAAGCGACGAGCAGTACTTC.